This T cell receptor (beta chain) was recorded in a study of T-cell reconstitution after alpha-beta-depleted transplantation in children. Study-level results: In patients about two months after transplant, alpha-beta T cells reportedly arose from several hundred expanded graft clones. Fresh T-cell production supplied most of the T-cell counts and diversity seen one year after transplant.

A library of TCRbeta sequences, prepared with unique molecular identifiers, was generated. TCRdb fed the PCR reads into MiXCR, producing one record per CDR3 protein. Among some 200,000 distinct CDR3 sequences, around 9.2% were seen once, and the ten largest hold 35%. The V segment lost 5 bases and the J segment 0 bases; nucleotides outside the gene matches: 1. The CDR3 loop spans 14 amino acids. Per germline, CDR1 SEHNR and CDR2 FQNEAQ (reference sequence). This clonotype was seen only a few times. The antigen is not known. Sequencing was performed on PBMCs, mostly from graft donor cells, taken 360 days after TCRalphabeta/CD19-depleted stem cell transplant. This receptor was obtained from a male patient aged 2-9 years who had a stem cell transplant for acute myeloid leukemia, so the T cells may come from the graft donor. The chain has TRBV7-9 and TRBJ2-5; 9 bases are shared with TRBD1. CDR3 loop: CASSGDRDQETQYF. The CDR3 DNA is TGTGCCAGCAGCGGGGACAGGGACCAAGAGACCCAGTACTTC. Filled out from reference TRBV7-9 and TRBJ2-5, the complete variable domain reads DTGVSQNPRHKITKRGQNVTFRCDPISEHNRLYWYRQTLGQGPEFLTYFQNEAQLEKSRLLSDRFSAERPKGSFSTLEIQRTEQGDSAMYLCASSGDRDQETQYFGPGTRLLVL.